These 30 T cell receptor beta chains share one sample of origin, sequenced in a study of regulatory T cells in long-lasting Graves disease (TCRdb year 2021). The intended sense of this specimen's time point label: persistent/refractory GD, antithyroid drugs over 5 years with positive TRAb. RNA was extracted from PBMCs in TRIzol for both TCR sequencing and RNA sequencing. Library prep was done by multiplex PCR. This sample was sequenced with an Illumina HiSeq 4000. iRepertoire HTBI primers and Arm-PCR amplification of CDR3 regions were used to construct TCR beta libraries. TCRdb took the public reads, trimmed them with fastp at Q25, ran MiXCR for clone calling and kept in-frame beta chains. Records with the same CDR3 protein are collapsed into one entry carrying the most frequent genes and DNA. For this sample there are 600,000 to 800,000 distinct CDR3 sequences; around 32% appear just once. About two fifths of the sample lies in the top ten.

The sequencing here drew on peripheral blood mononuclear cells (PBMCs), taken when the disease was refractory, from a patient treated with antithyroid drugs. The origin of the receptors is a female donor with Graves disease.

This clonotype was found many times. This chain links TRBV6-5 with TRBJ2-6; TRBD2 is a possible D gene (7 bases). The V gene's germline CDR1 is MNHEY and CDR2 SVGAGI. The CDR3 is 17 residues long. Trimming removed 1 base at V and 4 bases at J, with 14 bases between. The CDR3 coding sequence is TGTGCCAGCAGTTACTGGGGGGGCTCGACCGGGGCCAACGTCCTGACTTTC. It yields the protein CASSYWGGSTGANVLTF.

About this clonotype itself: This could be a read error, since a much larger clone is one nucleotide away. The chain is built from TRBV28 and TRBJ2-5; the match to TRBD1 covers 9 bases. The CDR3 length is 17 residues. With V trimmed by 6 bases and J by 2 bases, 13 bases remained unmatched. Looked up from germline, CDR1 is MDHEN and CDR2 is SYDVKM. The CDR3 DNA is TGTGCCAGCAGGTTTGACAGGGGGGCCCCTTTACAAGAGACCCAGTACTTC. This encodes CASRFDRGAPLQETQYF.

This clonotype was seen more than once but under ten times. This chain connects TRBV30 to TRBJ1-1; D is unclear. V dropped 0 bases and J dropped 2 bases, with 7 bases sitting between them. Germline V gene sequence: CDR1 GTSNPN, CDR2 SVGIG (reference sequence). The CDR3 is made up of 13 amino acids. The DNA of the CDR3 is TGTGCCTGGAGTGTAACGCTAAACACTGAAGCTTTCTTT. Its translation: CAWSVTLNTEAFF. The entire variable domain, with the rest obtained from reference TRBV30 and TRBJ1-1, is as follows: SQTIHQWPATLVQPVGSPLSLECTVEGTSNPNLYWYRQAAGRGLQLLFYSVGIGQISSEVPQNLSASRPQDRQFILSSKKLLLSDSGFYLCAWSVTLNTEAFFGQGTRLTVV.

This clonotype was seen a few times. The junction does not match germline at one end; this may be a read error. The chain carries TRBV6-1 and TRBJ1-4; D is possibly TRBD1 (6 bases). CDR1 and CDR2 (germline): MNHNS, SASEGT. The CDR3 runs 16 residues. The CDR3 region has the DNA TGTGCCAGCAGAATATCTACAGGGATCACTAATGAGAAACTGTTTTTT. Amino acid sequence: CASRISTGITNEKLFF.

The J gene is TRBJ1-2, the V gene TRBV20-1; D is unresolved. Germline-derived CDR1 and CDR2 are DFQATT and SNEGSKA (reference sequence). This CDR3 comprises 16 residues. The V end lost 0 bases, the J end lost 1 base, and 15 bases lay between the germline ends. CDR3 amino acids: CSARDSSRWDNYGYTF. The CDR3 DNA is TGCAGTGCTAGAGATTCATCCCGGTGGGATAACTATGGCTACACCTTC.

This chain uses TRBV30 with TRBJ2-7, with 7 bases fitting TRBD1. CDR1 GTSNPN and CDR2 SVGIG come from the germline V gene (reference sequence). V gave up 5 bases and J gave up 3 bases; unmatched junction bases: 7. This CDR3 spans 13 amino acids. CDR3 amino acids: CAWLRDRGYEQYF. The CDR3 region has the DNA TGTGCCTGGCTCCGGGACAGAGGCTACGAGCAGTACTTC.

This clonotype was counted only a few times. CDR3 in amino acids: CASSLRTGNAGELFF. CDR3 in DNA: TGCGCCAGCAGCCTTAGGACAGGGAATGCCGGGGAGCTGTTTTTT. The chain couples TRBV5-1 to TRBJ2-2; the match to TRBD1 covers 8 bases. The CDR3 runs 15 residues. Trimming cost V 4 bases and J 6 bases; bases outside gene matches: 8. Germline V gives CDR1 SGHRS, CDR2 YFSETQ. The variable domain in full, completed from reference TRBV5-1 and TRBJ2-2, reads KAGVTQTPRYLIKTRGQQVTLSCSPISGHRSVSWYQQTPGQGLQFLFEYFSETQRNKGNFPGRFSGRQFSNSRSEMNVSTLELGDSALYLCASSLRTGNAGELFFGEGSRLTVL.

The V gene is TRBV12-5, the J gene TRBJ2-6; possibly TRBD1 for D (6 bases). From germline, CDR1 is LGHNT and CDR2 FRNRAP. This CDR3 is 15 amino acids long. Trimming stripped 6 bases from V and 8 bases from J, with 17 bases between. CDR3 sequence reads: CASGQRDTETNVLTF. The CDR3 coding sequence is TGTGCTAGTGGACAACGGGACACGGAGACCAACGTCCTGACTTTC.

In its sample, this clonotype was seen many times. CDR3: CASSFVYQETQYF. CDR3 DNA: TGTGCCAGCAGTTTTGTGTACCAAGAGACCCAGTACTTC. The V call is TRBV12-3 or TRBV12-4, the J call TRBJ2-5; unclear D gene. This CDR3 has 13 amino acids. Trimming left V 3 bases short and J 0 bases short, with 5 bases between.

This chain connects TRBV5-6 to TRBJ1-2; D is unresolved. Trimming left V 0 bases short and J 8 bases short, with 14 bases between. This CDR3 has 14 amino acids. CDR1 is SGHDT and CDR2 is YYEEEE in the germline V gene. In DNA form, the CDR3 reads TGTGCCAGCAGCTTGGAACCCCGACGTGGGGGCTACACCTTC. Protein sequence: CASSLEPRRGGYTF.

CDR3 nucleotide sequence: TGTGCCAGCAGTTTCGATCAGATGAATCAGCCCCAGCATTTT. Its protein is CASSFDQMNQPQHF. V and J are TRBV6-5 and TRBJ1-5; no definite D call. The CDR3 is 14 amino acids. The germline V gene encodes CDR1 MNHEY and CDR2 SVGAGI. The germline V and J ends were trimmed by 4 bases and 4 bases, with 11 bases remaining between them.

The chain is built from TRBV5-6 and TRBJ1-4; no reliable D call. The CDR3 length is 12 residues. Germline CDR1 reads SGHDT; CDR2 reads YYEEEE. V lost 0 bases, J lost 12 bases, and 9 bases lay in between. This CDR3 reads CASSLGAAELFF. The CDR3 DNA follows: TGTGCCAGCAGCTTGGGGGCGGCGGAACTGTTTTTT.

V is TRBV20-1 and J is TRBJ1-5; 7 bases are shared with TRBD1. The CDR3 totals 13 residues. Germline-derived CDR1 and CDR2 are DFQATT and SNEGSKA (reference sequence). J was trimmed by 3 bases and V by 5 bases; bases with no gene match: 4. The DNA for the CDR3 is TGCAGTGCTCAAACAGGGGACAATCAGCCCCAGCATTTT. Translating gives CSAQTGDNQPQHF.

The CDR3, as DNA: TGTGCCAGTTCACTAGCGGCCGACACAGATACGCAGTATTTT. As protein: CASSLAADTDTQYF. The chain uses TRBV12-3 or TRBV12-4 and TRBJ2-3, with TRBD2 identical over 8 bases. CDR3 length: 14 residues. With 9 bases clipped from V and 2 bases from J, the junction kept 7 bases outside the gene matches.

Only a few counts were recorded for this clonotype. The chain recombines TRBV3-1 with TRBJ1-2; D unresolved. Per germline, CDR1 LGHDT and CDR2 YNNKEL (reference sequence). The CDR3 has 12 amino acids. V was cut by 2 bases and J by 2 bases, with 3 bases left in between. The CDR3 bases are TGTGCCAGCAGCCAATCCAACTATGGCTACACCTTC. The encoded protein is CASSQSNYGYTF.

In this sample, this clonotype turned up once. DNA for the CDR3: TGTGCCAGCAGCCTGGGGGGGACAGGGGTGGTCGCCGGGGAGCTGTTTTTT. Translated, it gives CASSLGGTGVVAGELFF. The chain uses TRBV5-6 and TRBJ2-2; the match to TRBD1 covers 10 bases. CDR1 is SGHDT and CDR2 is YYEEEE in the germline V gene. V lost 4 bases and J lost 6; bases outside the gene matches: 12. The CDR3 is 17 residues long. Together with reference TRBV5-6 and TRBJ2-2, the CDR3 gives the full variable domain: DAGVTQSPTHLIKTRGQQVTLRCSPKSGHDTVSWYQQALGQGPQFIFQYYEEEERQRGNFPDRFSGHQFPNYSSELNVNALLLGDSALYLCASSLGGTGVVAGELFFGEGSRLTVL.

The V call is TRBV5-1, the J call TRBJ1-2; 7 positions agree with TRBD1. CDR3 size: 14 residues. Germline CDR1 and CDR2: SGHRS and YFSETQ. The ends lost 0 bases at V and 8 bases at J; junction bases unmatched: 7. DNA for the CDR3: TGCGCCAGCAGCTTGGAGACAGGGTTGAACGGCTACACCTTC. Its translation is CASSLETGLNGYTF.

This clonotype was observed a handful of times. The chain employs TRBV3-1 and TRBJ2-7; D possibly uses TRBD1 or TRBD2 (5 bases each). Trimming stripped 2 bases from V and 3 bases from J, with 11 bases between. CDR1 is LGHDT and CDR2 is YNNKEL in the germline V gene (reference sequence). The CDR3 loop spans 14 amino acids. The CDR3 DNA is TGTGCCAGCAGCCAAAGGGACGTCGGCTACGAGCAGTACTTC. This codes for CASSQRDVGYEQYF.

The rearrangement links TRBV3-1 to TRBJ2-7; TRBD2 agrees at 9 bases. The CDR3 is 15 amino acids. Germline CDR1 reads LGHDT; CDR2 reads YNNKEL (reference sequence). V dropped 3 bases and J dropped 5; count of bases not matched to a gene: 8. The CDR3 loop is CASSQYSGSSHEQYF. CDR3 coding DNA: TGTGCCAGCAGCCAGTATAGCGGGAGTTCCCACGAGCAGTACTTC.

Comment on this clonotype: Since no conserved phenylalanine or tryptophan closes the CDR3, a read error is the likely cause. V is TRBV28 and J is TRBJ2-7; 11 nucleotides align to TRBD1. Looked up from germline, CDR1 is MDHEN and CDR2 is SYDVKM. V was clipped by 7 bases and J by 5 bases; unmatched bases: 13. The CDR3 covers 16 residues. CDR3: CASTPLRDRGSHEQYC. The DNA of the CDR3 is TGTGCCAGCACCCCCCTCCGGGACAGGGGGAGTCACGAGCAGTACTGC.

This clonotype was detected a few times. The J gene is TRBJ1-2, the V gene TRBV27; D is possibly TRBD1 (6 bases). The CDR3 has 12 residues. Trimming removed 6 bases from V and 9 bases from J, with 14 bases in between. Germline CDR1 is MNHEY and CDR2 is SMNVEV (reference sequence). CDR3 sequence: CASRLGGLCYTF. CDR3 in DNA: TGTGCCAGCAGGCTCGGGGGCCTGTGCTACACCTTC.

Ten or more counts support this clonotype. V usage is TRBV12-3 or TRBV12-4 and J usage is TRBJ1-1; D uncertain. The CDR3 has 12 amino acids. With 6 bases removed from V and 8 bases from J, the gap between germline ends came to 13 bases. The CDR3 nucleotides read TGTGCCAGCAGCTCGACCTCAGGCGAAGCTTTCTTT. Protein sequence: CASSSTSGEAFF.

The table lists this clonotype with a few counts. The rearrangement links TRBV6-1 to TRBJ2-5; 8 nucleotides align to TRBD1. The CDR3 is 14 amino acids. CDR1 and CDR2 from the germline V gene are MNHNS and SASEGT. After removal of 5 bases from V and 2 bases from J, the junction contained 4 bases not matched to a gene. The CDR3 nucleotides are TGTGCCAGCAGTCACCGGGACAGGCAAGAGACCCAGTACTTC. It yields the protein CASSHRDRQETQYF.

The J gene is TRBJ1-2, the V gene TRBV27, with a possible D match to TRBD1 (5 bases). The CDR3 totals 12 residues. Per germline, CDR1 MNHEY and CDR2 SMNVEV (reference sequence). Trimming pared 1 base from V and 13 bases from J, leaving 13 bases between. The CDR3 loop reads CASSLLGLDFTF. DNA for the CDR3: TGTGCCAGCAGTTTATTGGGGCTAGACTTCACCTTC.

The chain combines TRBV5-1 with TRBJ1-3; TRBD1 agrees at 11 bases. This CDR3 comprises 15 residues. Looked up from germline, CDR1 is SGHRS and CDR2 is YFSETQ. Germline trimming cut 5 bases from V and 4 bases from J; bases unmatched to any gene: 5. The CDR3 spells CASRTDRGLGNTIYF. CDR3 nucleotide sequence: TGCGCCAGCAGGACGGACAGGGGGCTCGGAAACACCATATATTTT.

The chain joins TRBV6-1 to TRBJ2-7; 9 bases align to TRBD2. The V and J ends lost 2 bases and 2 bases, in that order; junction bases with no gene match: 7. Germline CDR1 is MNHNS and CDR2 is SASEGT. The CDR3 is made up of 16 amino acids. CDR3 DNA sequence: TGTGCCAGCAGTGAATTCCCGGGACTAGCCCCCTACGAGCAGTACTTC. It yields the protein CASSEFPGLAPYEQYF.

The genes are TRBV19 and TRBJ1-1; 8 bases match TRBD1. Germline V lookup: CDR1 LNHDA, CDR2 SQIVND (reference sequence). The V gene end was trimmed by 9 bases and the J gene end by 0 bases; junction bases not matched to a gene: 15. CDR3 length: 17 amino acids. CDR3: CASRLPGGQGMNTEAFF. CDR3 nucleotide sequence: TGTGCCAGCCGACTACCGGGCGGACAGGGAATGAACACTGAAGCTTTCTTT.

This chain links TRBV7-9 with TRBJ1-1, with D possibly TRBD1 on 6 matching bases. Germline CDR1 and CDR2: SEHNR and FQNEAQ (reference sequence). CDR3 length equals 15 residues. Trimming removed 3 bases from V and 0 bases from J, with 11 bases in between. In DNA form, the CDR3 reads TGTGCCAGCAGCTTTGGACAGAACATGAACACTGAAGCTTTCTTT. This encodes CASSFGQNMNTEAFF. Complete variable domain (other parts from reference TRBV7-9 and TRBJ1-1): DTGVSQNPRHKITKRGQNVTFRCDPISEHNRLYWYRQTLGQGPEFLTYFQNEAQLEKSRLLSDRFSAERPKGSFSTLEIQRTEQGDSAMYLCASSFGQNMNTEAFFGQGTRLTVV.

The CDR3 protein is CASSPQGGRLTEAFF. CDR3 DNA: TGTGCCAGCAGTCCGCAAGGAGGGAGGCTAACTGAAGCTTTCTTT. The chain employs TRBV27 and TRBJ1-1, with D hard to call. The germline gives CDR1 MNHEY, CDR2 SMNVEV (reference sequence). V was pared by 5 bases and J by 5 bases, with 18 bases between. There are 15 residues in the CDR3.

In its sample, this clonotype was seen a few times. The CDR3 DNA follows: TGTGCCAGCAGCTCGATCCGCCGGGACAGGGGCGATGGCTACACCTTC. It translates to CASSSIRRDRGDGYTF. The chain combines TRBV11-2 with TRBJ1-2; 10 bases agree with TRBD1. The CDR3 totals 16 residues. With V trimmed by 4 bases and J by 6 bases, 11 bases remained unmatched. From germline, CDR1 is SGHAT and CDR2 FQNNGV.